The entry that follows covers one T cell receptor (beta chain) sequence. Its antigen is unknown. The data derive from a study of cytomegalovirus exposure and HLA in healthy donors. The table came from immunoSEQ multiplex PCR; TCRdb's copy has only in-frame clones and leaves some out. The sample yields around 63,000 clones, about 90% seen once. The study's findings and limits: Altogether, 170 or so TCR beta chains were recorded as cytomegalovirus-associated. In vitro confirmation showed three CMV-associated chains to be CMV antigen specific. Despite most TCR sequences being rare, some public TCRs occurred in many donors. The classifier reportedly diagnosed cytomegalovirus status with high sensitivity and specificity.

CDR1 and CDR2 (germline): MNHEY, SMNVEV (reference sequence). The CDR3 has 15 residues. The ends were cut back, 6 bases at V and 1 base at J, with 15 bases in the middle. The receptor was derived from a woman aged 18-29 years in good health and CMV-seronegative. This sequence joins TRBV27 and TRBJ1-1, with D tentatively TRBD1 (6 bases). The specimen sequenced was PBMCs. The CDR3 sequence: CASSPYRDPNTEAFF. The CDR3, as DNA: TGTGCCAGCAGCCCTTACAGGGACCCGAACACTGAAGCTTTCTTT.